Listed here are 26 T cell receptor beta chains from one sample, sequenced in a study of shared clonotypes between healthy human individuals (dated by TCRdb to about 2020). Library creation used the immunoSEQ multiplex PCR assay. TCRdb re-hosts the immuneACCESS table, in-frame sequences only. Its copies lack some clones; in the studies checked, an unresolved V gene accounts for under half of them, and the cause for the rest is not known. For this sample there are about 2.2 million clones; around 93% appear just once. The top ten clonotypes cover less than 2% of the sample. CD8 naive samples were obtained by positive selection for CCR7 among CD45RO-negative cells, yielding a CD45RA+CCR7+ population from which TemRA cells were excluded. The sample taken for sequencing was naive CD8+ T cells from PBMCs. The intended sense of this specimen's cell subset or site label: CD45RA+CCR7+. These receptors originate from a man aged 18-30 years in good health. Some clones in this sample may be carry-over from other donors' samples.

CDR3 protein: CAIRTTGEANTIYF. CDR3 sequence (DNA): TGTGCCATCAGGACGACAGGGGAGGCAAACACCATATATTTT. The chain uses TRBV10-3 and TRBJ1-3, with 8 bases fitting TRBD1. Trimming cost V 6 bases and J 6 bases; bases outside gene matches: 7. The CDR3 is 14 residues long. CDR1 and CDR2 from the germline V gene are ENHRY and SYGVKD.

The V and J genes are TRBV5-8 and TRBJ2-6, with TRBD1 identical over 9 bases. The length of the CDR3 is 18 residues. V shed 0 bases and J 0 bases; nucleotides not matched to a gene: 4. Germline V lookup: CDR1 SGHTS, CDR2 YDEGEE. CDR3 protein: CASSLGQGVLSGANVLTF. CDR3 nucleotides: TGTGCCAGCAGCTTGGGACAGGGGGTGCTCTCTGGGGCCAACGTCCTGACTTTC.

The chain couples TRBV28 to TRBJ2-7; D may match TRBD1 or TRBD2 (5 bases each). Trimming removed 7 bases from V and 1 base from J, with 14 bases in between. CDR3 length: 14 amino acids. CDR1 is MDHEN, CDR2 SYDVKM, per germline. DNA of the CDR3: TGTGCCAGCACACCTAGGGGAGAGTCCTACGAGCAGTACTTC. Its protein is CASTPRGESYEQYF.

The gene calls are TRBV27 and TRBJ1-3; D gene uncertain. Trimming removed 0 bases from V and 4 bases from J, with 10 bases in between. The CDR3 length is 15 residues. Germline lookup yields CDR1 MNHEY and CDR2 SMNVEV (reference sequence). CDR3 in amino acids: CASSLSAGMGNTIYF. The CDR3 DNA reads as TGTGCCAGCAGTTTATCGGCAGGCATGGGAAACACCATATATTTT.

This CDR3 reads CASSLATGGSYEQYF. The CDR3 DNA reads TGTGCCAGCAGCTTGGCTACGGGAGGGTCCTACGAGCAGTACTTC. The chain uses TRBV5-6 and TRBJ2-7, with 8 bases lining up with TRBD2. This CDR3 comprises 15 residues. Trimming took 0 bases from V and 1 from J; bases not matched to a gene: 3. Germline V gene sequence: CDR1 SGHDT, CDR2 YYEEEE.

This clone occurred once. The rearrangement uses TRBV5-1 and TRBJ2-5, with unresolved D. The CDR3 is 13 residues long. The V and J ends lost 0 bases and 5 bases respectively, with 8 bases between them. The V gene's germline CDR1 is SGHRS and CDR2 YFSETQ. In DNA form, the CDR3 reads TGCGCCAGCAGCTTGGTGATTGGGGAGACCCAGTACTTC. Its translation: CASSLVIGETQYF.

The V and J genes are TRBV28 and TRBJ1-1; no reliable D call. The CDR3 runs to 12 residues. Per germline, CDR1 MDHEN and CDR2 SYDVKM. Trimming left V 8 bases short and J 4 bases short, with 11 bases between. CDR3 DNA sequence: TGTGCCAGCGATAAACGGGGCACTGAAGCTTTCTTT. As protein: CASDKRGTEAFF.

This chain joins TRBV14 and TRBJ2-7; 9 positions agree with TRBD2. Germline V gene lookup returns CDR1 SGHDN and CDR2 FVKESK. This CDR3 is 17 amino acids long. J lost 1 base, V lost 0 bases, and 7 bases had no gene match. The CDR3 region is CASSQESIAGESYEQYF. In DNA, the CDR3 is TGTGCCAGCAGCCAAGAGAGCATAGCGGGAGAATCCTACGAGCAGTACTTC.

This clone was found once. The chain recombines TRBV4-1 with TRBJ2-2; 9 bases are shared with TRBD1. The CDR3 loop spans 17 amino acids. Germline V CDR1 and CDR2: MGHRA, YSYEKL. Losses at the gene ends were 1 base for V and 5 bases for J; bases not matched to a gene: 8. CDR3 protein: CASSQVWGQGGTGELFF. DNA for the CDR3: TGCGCCAGCAGCCAAGTGTGGGGACAGGGAGGGACCGGGGAGCTGTTTTTT.

The V call is TRBV9, the J call TRBJ1-2; tentatively, D is TRBD1 (5 bases). Germline CDR1 SGDLS, CDR2 YYNGEE. The CDR3 runs 15 residues. Trimming cost V 8 bases and J 3 bases, with 20 bases left between them. The CDR3 is CASSRNRIADYGYTF. CDR3 nucleotides: TGTGCCAGTAGTAGGAACAGGATCGCCGACTATGGCTACACCTTC.

Note on this clone: Other DNA sequences in the same sample also yield this CDR3. V is TRBV19 and J is TRBJ2-3, with TRBD2 as a possible D gene (5 bases). The CDR3 has 13 amino acids. Germline lookup yields CDR1 LNHDA and CDR2 SQIVND (reference sequence). The V end lost 5 bases, the J end lost 5 bases, and 11 bases lay between the germline ends. CDR3 bases: TGTGCCAGTAGTGACCGAGGGAGAGATACGCAGTATTTT. It is translated as CASSDRGRDTQYF.

The V gene is TRBV9, the J gene TRBJ1-4, with a weak D call TRBD1 (5 bases). The germline V and J ends were trimmed by 1 base and 1 base, with 17 bases remaining between them. This CDR3 region has 18 residues. The germline gives CDR1 SGDLS, CDR2 YYNGEE. The CDR3 DNA reads as TGTGCCAGCAGCGTAAGCCCCACGGCGGGGGGAACTAATGAAAAACTGTTTTTT. It encodes CASSVSPTAGGTNEKLFF.

The chain employs TRBV27 and TRBJ1-1; possibly TRBD1 for D (5 bases). Trimming took 4 bases from V and 6 from J, leaving 12 bases between them. The CDR3 is made up of 13 amino acids. Germline V gives CDR1 MNHEY, CDR2 SMNVEV (reference sequence). CDR3 nucleotide sequence: TGTGCCAGCAGTTGGGCAGGGAGGCCTGAAGCTTTCTTT. It yields the protein CASSWAGRPEAFF.

The V and J genes are TRBV4-2 and TRBJ1-5; the D is unclear. The CDR3 is made up of 15 amino acids. The germline gives CDR1 LGHNA, CDR2 YNFKEQ. With 3 bases removed from V and 0 bases from J, the gap between germline ends came to 9 bases. CDR3 protein: CASSHDDYSNQPQHF. CDR3 in DNA: TGTGCCAGCAGCCATGACGATTATAGCAATCAGCCCCAGCATTTT.

This sequence joins TRBV2 and TRBJ2-1; D might be TRBD1 (6 bases). The CDR3 totals 17 residues. The germline V and J ends were trimmed by 3 bases and 0 bases, with 15 bases remaining between them. CDR1 and CDR2 from the germline V gene are SNHLY and FYNNEI. The CDR3 loop reads CASSEGAEWLSYNEQFF. The DNA for the CDR3 is TGTGCCAGCAGTGAGGGGGCGGAGTGGCTCTCCTACAATGAGCAGTTCTTC. The whole variable domain, filled in from reference TRBV2 and TRBJ2-1, reads EPEVTQTPSHQVTQMGQEVILRCVPISNHLYFYWYRQILGQKVEFLVSFYNNEISEKSEIFDDQFSVERPDGSNFTLKIRSTKLEDSAMYFCASSEGAEWLSYNEQFFGPGTRLTVL.

This clone appeared once. The chain uses TRBV7-3 and TRBJ2-1; D perhaps matches TRBD2 (5 bases). The germline V gene encodes CDR1 SGHTA and CDR2 FQGTGA. There are 14 residues in the CDR3. V lost 4 bases to trimming and J lost 6 bases, with 13 bases between them. The CDR3 DNA reads TGTGCCAGCAGCTGGGGAGAGCCGCCCAATGAGCAGTTCTTC. Amino acids: CASSWGEPPNEQFF.

The rearrangement uses TRBV5-5 and TRBJ1-2; 8 nucleotides line up with TRBD1. J was trimmed by 7 bases and V by 3 bases; bases with no gene match: 2. The germline V gene has CDR1 SGHKS and CDR2 YYEKEE (reference sequence). The CDR3 length is 12 residues. The CDR3 region is CASSWTGSGYTF. DNA for the CDR3: TGTGCCAGCAGCTGGACAGGGAGTGGCTACACCTTC. Filled out from reference TRBV5-5 and TRBJ1-2, the complete variable domain reads DAGVTQSPTHLIKTRGQQVTLRCSPISGHKSVSWYQQVLGQGPQFIFQYYEKEERGRGNFPDRFSARQFPNYSSELNVNALLLGDSALYLCASSWTGSGYTFGSGTRLTVV.

In the case of this clone: Other DNA sequences in this sample translate to the same CDR3. The chain is built from TRBV27 and TRBJ2-7; tentatively, D is TRBD1 (6 bases). CDR3 length: 13 residues. Trimming took off 0 bases at V and 3 bases at J, with 6 bases between the two ends. CDR1 MNHEY and CDR2 SMNVEV come from the germline V gene (reference sequence). Here the CDR3 reads CASSLSQGYEQYF. CDR3 sequence (DNA): TGTGCCAGCAGTTTATCACAGGGCTACGAGCAGTACTTC.

The CDR3 here is CASKRPERYEQYF. CDR3 DNA: TGTGCCAGCAAAAGACCGGAGCGCTACGAGCAGTACTTC. The V and J genes are TRBV6-6 and TRBJ2-7; D gene uncertain. CDR1 and CDR2 (germline): MNHNY, SVGAGI (reference sequence). V shed 7 bases and J shed 3 bases, with 13 bases lying between them. The CDR3 extends over 13 amino acids.

The chain uses TRBV4-1 and TRBJ1-2; a weak D match, TRBD1 (6 bases). CDR3 size: 15 residues. Trimming removed 4 bases at V and 3 bases at J, with 15 bases between. Germline CDR1 reads MGHRA; CDR2 reads YSYEKL. The DNA for the CDR3 is TGCGCCAGCAGCCCCGGCAGGGGCGCCGACTATGGCTACACCTTC. Encoded protein: CASSPGRGADYGYTF.

This chain links TRBV6-6 with TRBJ1-3; D is ambiguous. Germline assignment: CDR1 MNHNY and CDR2 SVGAGI (reference sequence). V was shortened by 0 bases and J by 4 bases, with 13 bases between the two germline ends. This CDR3 has 16 residues. CDR3 sequence: CASSYSPAKVGNTIYF. The CDR3 DNA sequence: TGTGCCAGCAGTTACTCTCCGGCCAAGGTCGGAAACACCATATATTTT.

CDR3 bases: TGTGCCAGCAGCCCCTGGGAGGACAAGACCTCTGGAAACACCATATATTTT. Amino acid sequence: CASSPWEDKTSGNTIYF. This rearrangement joins TRBV11-2 to TRBJ1-3, with a possible D match to TRBD1 (5 bases). The CDR3 length is 17 residues. Trimming stripped 5 bases from V and 0 bases from J, with 17 bases between. Germline V CDR1 and CDR2: SGHAT, FQNNGV. Combining the CDR3 with reference TRBV11-2 and TRBJ1-3 gives the whole variable domain EAGVAQSPRYKIIEKRQSVAFWCNPISGHATLYWYQQILGQGPKLLIQFQNNGVVDDSQLPKDRFSAERLKGVDSTLKIQPAKLEDSAVYLCASSPWEDKTSGNTIYFGEGSWLTVV.

The gene calls are TRBV5-6 and TRBJ2-7; 7 bases agree with TRBD1. Germline-derived CDR1 and CDR2 are SGHDT and YYEEEE. The CDR3 length is 14 residues. With 0 bases clipped from V and 3 bases from J, the junction kept 3 bases outside the gene matches. The DNA of the CDR3 is TGTGCCAGCAGCTTGGTGGGACAGATCTACGAGCAGTACTTC. It encodes CASSLVGQIYEQYF.

Details on this clone: Other DNA sequences within the sample encode an identical CDR3. V gene TRBV7-9 combines with J gene TRBJ2-2; D gene unclear. CDR3 length: 12 residues. Germline CDR1 SEHNR, CDR2 FQNEAQ (reference sequence). V dropped 2 bases and J dropped 6 bases, with 4 bases sitting between them. Here the CDR3 reads CASSLPAGELFF. CDR3 DNA sequence: TGTGCCAGCAGCTTACCAGCCGGGGAGCTGTTTTTT.

The chain links TRBV21-1 to TRBJ1-2. TRBV21-1 is described as a pseudogene. The CDR3 extends over 9 amino acids. Here the CDR3 DNA reads TGTGCCAGCTGTGAGGGCTACACCTTC. It yields the protein CASCEGYTF.

This clone was detected once. The J gene is TRBJ2-3, the V gene TRBV7-6; D remains ambiguous. The CDR3 loop spans 13 amino acids. V was trimmed by 2 bases and J by 2 bases, leaving 5 bases between them. In germline, CDR1 is SGHVS, CDR2 FNYEAQ. The CDR3, as DNA: TGTGCCAGCAGCTTAAATCCCACAGATACGCAGTATTTT. It is translated as CASSLNPTDTQYF. The variable domain in full, completed from reference TRBV7-6 and TRBJ2-3, reads GAGVSQSPRYKVTKRGQDVALRCDPISGHVSLYWYRQALGQGPEFLTYFNYEAQQDKSGLPNDRFSAERPEGSISTLTIQRTEQRDSAMYRCASSLNPTDTQYFGPGTRLTVL.